This T cell receptor (beta chain) appears in the sequencing data of a study of cytomegalovirus exposure and HLA in healthy donors. Study-wide background: A later analysis reported the approximately 120 validation repertoires used the same platform as the roughly 700 first-cohort repertoires.

Sequencing used immunoSEQ multiplex PCR; TCRdb keeps in-frame clones, though not all of them. The table records approximately 220,000 clones, about 83% of them present only once. CDR3 length: 14 amino acids. Germline V gives CDR1 KGHSH, CDR2 LQKENI. V lost 3 bases and J lost 2, with 11 bases in between. This receptor was taken from a man between 18 and 29 years old in good health and CMV-seronegative. The genes are TRBV18 and TRBJ2-7, with D tentatively TRBD1 (6 bases). The sequenced material came from PBMCs. Here the CDR3 reads CASSPSTGTYEQYF. In DNA form, the CDR3 reads TGTGCCAGCTCACCCTCGACAGGAACCTACGAGCAGTACTTC. The full variable domain, completed using reference TRBV18 and TRBJ2-7, is NAGVMQNPRHLVRRRGQEARLRCSPMKGHSHVYWYRQLPEEGLKFMVYLQKENIIDESGMPKERFSAEFPKEGPSILRIQQVVRGDSAAYFCASSPSTGTYEQYFGPGTRLTVT.